The subject of this entry is one T cell receptor (beta chain). The J segment lost 1 base and the V segment lost 5 bases, leaving 7 bases of the junction unmatched. This CDR3 spans 15 amino acids. CDR1 and CDR2 from the germline V gene are GTSNPN and SVGIG (reference sequence). This entry is derived from a study of blood T cell repertoires in COVID-19. Study overall: COVID-19 samples from acute and convalescent phases originated in the United States, Italy and Spain. T cells, B-cell-depleted T cells, or PBMCs provided the cDNA or gDNA that served as material.

The authors' processing: Quantification of nucleated cells was approximated via reference gene primer amplification. Sequencing was performed with immunoSEQ multiplex PCR; in TCRdb, only in-frame clones are kept and a portion is missing. V, J and clone size derive from that table, while D and trimming were established from the DNA sequence. This sample has about 110,000 clones, with around nine tenths found just once. Material for sequencing was peripheral blood. The V gene is TRBV30, the J gene TRBJ2-3; 9 nucleotides match TRBD2. This receptor was taken from a woman aged 25 to 39 with acute or convalescent COVID-19. CDR3 nucleotide sequence: TGTGCCTGGCGGGGGGTAGCGGGGGGCACAGATACGCAGTATTTT. This translates into CAWRGVAGGTDTQYF. Supplemented by reference TRBV30 and TRBJ2-3, the full variable domain reads SQTIHQWPATLVQPVGSPLSLECTVEGTSNPNLYWYRQAAGRGLQLLFYSVGIGQISSEVPQNLSASRPQDRQFILSSKKLLLSDSGFYLCAWRGVAGGTDTQYFGPGTRLTVL.